The 23 T cell receptor beta chains in this list originate from one sample, sequenced in a study of shared clonotypes between healthy human individuals. The naive CD8 fraction comprised CD45RO-negative cells positively selected for CCR7 and excluded terminally differentiated effector memory CD45RA+ cells. Produced via immunoSEQ multiplex PCR; TCRdb's table is partial and in-frame only. The sample lists about 2 million clones; just under 95% were seen once. The sample consisted of naive CD8+ T cells sorted from blood. The receptors here all came from a man aged 18 to 29 in good health.

CDR3 protein: CASSIGTGGGNIQYF. CDR3 DNA: TGTGCCAGTAGTATAGGAACAGGGGGCGGGAACATTCAGTACTTC. V and J are TRBV19 and TRBJ2-4; 9 nucleotides match TRBD1. The germline gives CDR1 LNHDA, CDR2 SQIVND (reference sequence). This CDR3 contains 15 residues. The V gene end was trimmed by 1 base and the J gene end by 7 bases; junction bases not matched to a gene: 5.

The chain recombines TRBV6-1 with TRBJ2-5, with TRBD1 identical over 10 bases. The V and J ends lost 1 base and 5 bases, in that order; junction bases with no gene match: 13. The CDR3 totals 18 residues. The germline gives CDR1 MNHNS, CDR2 SASEGT. The CDR3 spells CASSEVAWTGGRLETQYF. The CDR3 DNA is TGTGCCAGCAGTGAAGTTGCGTGGACAGGGGGTCGTCTGGAGACCCAGTACTTC.

This chain joins TRBV7-3 and TRBJ2-2; TRBD1 aligns across 8 bases. V was pared by 5 bases and J by 5 bases, with 10 bases of the junction left unmatched. This CDR3 has 16 residues. CDR1 and CDR2 from the germline V gene are SGHTA and FQGTGA. In nucleotides, the CDR3 is TGTGCCAGCAGCCGCGTGGCAGGGGGCCTTACCGGGGAGCTGTTTTTT. It specifies CASSRVAGGLTGELFF. The entire variable domain, with the rest obtained from reference TRBV7-3 and TRBJ2-2, is as follows: GAGVSQTPSNKVTEKGKYVELRCDPISGHTALYWYRQSLGQGPEFLIYFQGTGAADDSGLPNDRFFAVRPEGSVSTLKIQRTERGDSAVYLCASSRVAGGLTGELFFGEGSRLTVL.

This chain links TRBV6-1 with TRBJ2-7; TRBD2 might be the D (6 bases). V was clipped by 4 bases and J by 0 bases, with 13 bases between them. Germline values: CDR1 MNHNS, CDR2 SASEGT. CDR3 size: 15 residues. The CDR3 DNA reads TGTGCCAGCAGTGTTGCGGGGAAATCCTCCTACGAGCAGTACTTC. It specifies CASSVAGKSSYEQYF.

CDR3 loop: CASSFPPGQGRNEQYF. In nucleotides, the CDR3 is TGTGCCAGCAGCTTTCCCCCGGGACAGGGGAGGAACGAGCAGTACTTC. This chain connects TRBV5-4 to TRBJ2-7; TRBD1 matches 10 bases. The CDR3 runs to 16 residues. V gave up 2 bases and J gave up 5 bases; unmatched junction bases: 10. CDR1 is SGHNT and CDR2 is YYREEE in the germline V gene (reference sequence).

As regards this clone: This specimen includes other DNA sequences encoding the same CDR3. The chain recombines TRBV30 with TRBJ1-4; D may be TRBD1 (6 bases). Trimming left V 0 bases short and J 8 bases short, with 10 bases between. The CDR3 spans 13 residues. Germline CDR1 and CDR2: GTSNPN and SVGIG (reference sequence). As DNA, the CDR3 is TGTGCCTGGAGTGTACAAGGGGGGGAAAAACTGTTTTTT. Translated, it gives CAWSVQGGEKLFF.

The rearrangement links TRBV4-1 to TRBJ2-7; possible D gene TRBD1, 6 bases. V lost 1 base, J lost 0 bases, and 13 bases lay in between. Germline CDR1 reads MGHRA; CDR2 reads YSYEKL. The CDR3 length is 16 residues. The CDR3 bases are TGCGCCAGCAGCCAAGGGGACATGGGCAGCTCCTACGAGCAGTACTTC. Translation gives CASSQGDMGSSYEQYF.

This chain uses TRBV4-1 with TRBJ2-7; D call uncertain. CDR1 is MGHRA and CDR2 is YSYEKL in the germline V gene. The CDR3 loop spans 16 amino acids. Trimming removed 1 base from V and 4 bases from J, with 17 bases in between. As DNA, the CDR3 is TGCGCCAGCAGCCAAGCCCACTACGACTCGACATACGAGCAGTACTTC. This sequence encodes CASSQAHYDSTYEQYF.

This clone was counted once. The rearrangement uses TRBV4-1 and TRBJ2-3, with D perhaps TRBD2 (6 bases). CDR3 length: 16 residues. The germline CDR1 and CDR2 sequences are MGHRA and YSYEKL. V lost 0 bases to trimming and J lost 3 bases, with 13 bases between them. This CDR3 is CASSQDAGRLTDTQYF. CDR3 nucleotides: TGCGCCAGCAGCCAAGATGCGGGGCGGTTGACAGATACGCAGTATTTT.

V usage is TRBV6-6 and J usage is TRBJ2-7, with 8 nucleotides matching TRBD2. This CDR3 is built from 14 residues. Germline V gives CDR1 MNHNY, CDR2 SVGAGI (reference sequence). J gave up 6 bases and V 2 bases, and 6 bases lay outside the gene matches. Here the CDR3 reads CASSYRRGATEQYF. CDR3 in DNA: TGTGCCAGCAGTTACCGGCGGGGGGCAACCGAGCAGTACTTC.

This clone was seen a handful of times. This same CDR3 is encoded by further DNA sequences in the sample. The V and J genes are TRBV9 and TRBJ2-7; TRBD1 might be the D (5 bases). The CDR3 is 14 amino acids. The V gene lost 0 bases and the J gene lost 2 bases, with 9 bases spanning the gap. Germline CDR1 reads SGDLS; CDR2 reads YYNGEE. CDR3 bases: TGTGCCAGCAGCGTAGGGGGCGGAACCTACGAGCAGTACTTC. It translates to CASSVGGGTYEQYF.

The chain carries TRBV10-3 and TRBJ2-3; tentative D call: TRBD1 (6 bases). The CDR3 is 14 residues long. In germline, CDR1 is ENHRY, CDR2 SYGVKD. Trimming removed 3 bases at V and 5 bases at J, with 12 bases between. The CDR3 here is CAISDPGVGDTQYF. For the CDR3, the DNA is TGTGCCATCAGTGACCCAGGGGTAGGAGATACGCAGTATTTT.

The chain carries TRBV27 and TRBJ2-6; D uncertain. V was shortened by 5 bases and J by 6 bases, with 20 bases between the two germline ends. The germline V gene has CDR1 MNHEY and CDR2 SMNVEV (reference sequence). This CDR3 contains 17 residues. The CDR3 sequence: CASSPRLPYDPANVLTF. CDR3 sequence (DNA): TGTGCCAGCAGTCCTCGACTCCCCTACGATCCGGCCAACGTCCTGACTTTC.

The rearrangement uses TRBV14 and TRBJ1-4; the D is unclear. Between the trimmed V and J ends, which lost 2 bases and 3 bases, there was a span of 1 base. CDR1 and CDR2 from the germline V gene are SGHDN and FVKESK. This CDR3 has 12 amino acids. The CDR3 spells CASSQPNEKLFF. The CDR3, as DNA: TGTGCCAGCAGCCAACCTAATGAAAAACTGTTTTTT.

The chain employs TRBV27 and TRBJ2-2; TRBD2 matches at 8 bases. Unmatched junction bases numbered 9, after V lost 5 bases and J lost 4 bases. The CDR3 extends over 16 amino acids. Germline V gives CDR1 MNHEY, CDR2 SMNVEV (reference sequence). The CDR3: CASSTSAGELTGELFF. The CDR3 bases are TGTGCCAGCAGTACTTCAGCGGGGGAGCTCACCGGGGAGCTGTTTTTT.

The gene calls are TRBV19 and TRBJ2-1; 13 bases align to TRBD2. V was clipped by 10 bases and J by 7 bases; unmatched bases: 7. This CDR3 spans 14 amino acids. Germline CDR1 and CDR2: LNHDA and SQIVND (reference sequence). CDR3 region: CATKLAGGLNEQFF. The CDR3 DNA reads as TGTGCCACTAAACTAGCGGGAGGGCTGAATGAGCAGTTCTTC.

The V call is TRBV6-1, the J call TRBJ1-2; possibly TRBD1 for D (6 bases). With 3 bases removed from V and 3 bases from J, the gap between germline ends came to 14 bases. The CDR3 length is 15 residues. The germline V gene encodes CDR1 MNHNS and CDR2 SASEGT. In DNA, the CDR3 is TGTGCCAGCAGTGACCCTCGGGGGGGCCACTATGGCTACACCTTC. As protein: CASSDPRGGHYGYTF.

V and J are TRBV2 and TRBJ2-1; 7 nucleotides align to TRBD2. The CDR3 is made up of 16 amino acids. Trimming at V came to 0 bases and at J to 8 bases, leaving 10 bases not matched to a gene. The germline CDR1 and CDR2 sequences are SNHLY and FYNNEI. CDR3 bases: TGTGCCAGCAGTGAAGCCCAGAATCTAGCGGAGGATGAGCAGTTCTTC. It is translated as CASSEAQNLAEDEQFF.

This clone was found once. The rearrangement uses TRBV10-1 and TRBJ1-2; D is perhaps TRBD1 (5 bases). V shed 6 bases and J shed 2 bases, with 13 bases lying between them. Germline V gene lookup returns CDR1 WNHNN and CDR2 SYGVQD (reference sequence). The CDR3 totals 14 residues. The CDR3 region is CASSYGRDNYGYTF. CDR3 coding DNA: TGCGCCAGCAGCTATGGCAGGGACAACTATGGCTACACCTTC.

V is TRBV7-9 and J is TRBJ2-5, with 9 bases lining up with TRBD1. This CDR3 is built from 16 residues. V lost 5 bases and J lost 3; bases outside the gene matches: 10. Germline V CDR1 and CDR2: SEHNR, FQNEAQ (reference sequence). Written as DNA, the CDR3 is TGTGCCAGCAGCCAAGACAGGGGGAGTGAGAAAGAGACCCAGTACTTC. Translating gives CASSQDRGSEKETQYF.

The chain joins TRBV28 to TRBJ1-1; D ambiguous. Germline V gene sequence: CDR1 MDHEN, CDR2 SYDVKM. The CDR3 covers 12 residues. Trimming stripped 8 bases from V and 11 bases from J, with 18 bases between. CDR3 residues: CASGFGTSLAFF. CDR3 coding DNA: TGTGCCAGCGGGTTCGGTACTTCTTTGGCTTTCTTT.

This clone was found once. The chain joins TRBV6-6 to TRBJ2-7; D is unclear. Trimming took off 4 bases at V and 6 bases at J, with 16 bases between the two ends. The germline gives CDR1 MNHNY, CDR2 SVGAGI (reference sequence). The CDR3 is made up of 14 amino acids. The CDR3 DNA reads TGTGCCAGCAGTTTTCTCCTCGACGTGTTCGAGCAGTACTTC. As protein: CASSFLLDVFEQYF.

V is TRBV6-5 and J is TRBJ2-1; the D is unclear. The CDR3 spans 11 residues. Germline CDR1 is MNHEY and CDR2 is SVGAGI. V was cut by 8 bases and J by 4 bases, with 6 bases left in between. The chain's CDR3 is CASGQYNEQFF. As DNA, the CDR3 is TGTGCCAGCGGTCAGTACAATGAGCAGTTCTTC.